This TCR beta chain is drawn from a study of blood T cell repertoires in COVID-19. As for the study in general: The cDNA or gDNA used as material had been derived from T cells, B-cell-depleted T cells, or PBMCs.

The CDR3 sequence is 13 residues long. Per the germline V gene, CDR1 is SGHTA and CDR2 is FQGNSA. Between the trimmed V and J ends, which lost 1 base and 5 bases, there was a span of 8 bases. Only in-frame clones appear in the TCRdb table, and some are missing; sequencing was by immunoSEQ multiplex PCR. The sample lists more than 95,000 clones; roughly 87% were seen once. This sequence was found in a man aged 80 or over with active or convalescent COVID-19. This chain connects TRBV7-2 to TRBJ1-1; D remains unclear. The specimen sequenced was peripheral blood. CDR3: CASSLGGGTEAFF. For the CDR3, the DNA is TGTGCCAGCAGCTTAGGTGGCGGGACTGAAGCTTTCTTT.